The clone carrying this T cell receptor beta chain was found a few times. TCRdb redid the calling of the reads with MiXCR, one entry per CDR3 protein. The top ten hold 4.3% of the sample, which has over 300,000 distinct CDR3 sequences, more than 8% seen once. The CDR3 runs 16 residues. Trimming pared 4 bases from V and 1 base from J, leaving 14 bases between. The data originate from a study of T cell repertoires in cytomegalovirus infection. This TCR derives from a human donor in good health (CMV status not recorded). Some clones in this sample may be carry-over from other donors' samples. The V gene is TRBV23-1, the J gene TRBJ2-4, with D unresolved. TRBV23-1 is filed as an ORF, its function uncertain. The sequencing input was PBMCs. The CDR3 is CASSLGQHAAKNIQYF. CDR3 coding DNA: TGCGCCAGCAGTCTAGGGCAACATGCTGCCAAAAACATTCAGTACTTC.